This passage covers 23 T cell receptor beta chains from one sample sequenced in a study of T cell repertoires in cytomegalovirus infection. TCRdb used MiXCR to reprocess the reads, holding one entry per CDR3 protein. There are 400,000 to 600,000 distinct CDR3 sequences in the sample; more than 40% occur only once, and about 41% lies in the top ten. Their antigen targets remain unknown. Sample: cultured PBMCs, taken from culture after CMV antigen stimulation. The receptors shown here come from a human donor in good health (CMV status not recorded). Some clones in this sample may be carry-over from other donors' samples.

The V and J genes are TRBV9 and TRBJ2-5, with TRBD2 identical over 9 bases. There are 15 residues in the CDR3. V lost 0 bases and J lost 3; bases outside the gene matches: 3. Germline V lookup: CDR1 SGDLS, CDR2 YYNGEE. The CDR3 coding sequence is TGTGCCAGCAGCGTAGGTAGCGGGAGAGAAGAGACCCAGTACTTC. This gives the protein CASSVGSGREETQYF.

A single count supports this clonotype. The chain couples TRBV5-4 to TRBJ2-1; no firm D call. V lost 0 bases and J 11 bases, leaving 9 bases between the germline ends. The germline gives CDR1 SGHNT, CDR2 YYREEE (reference sequence). There are 12 residues in the CDR3. The CDR3 is CASSLGKEKQFF. The DNA for the CDR3 is TGTGCCAGCAGCTTGGGGAAAGAAAAGCAGTTCTTC.

V usage is TRBV3-1 and J usage is TRBJ1-5; D remains unclear. The CDR3 runs 16 residues. V shed 1 base and J shed 1 base, with 11 bases lying between them. In germline, CDR1 is LGHDT, CDR2 YNNKEL (reference sequence). The CDR3 loop is CASSQGRSLSNQPQHF. Written as DNA, the CDR3 is TGTGCCAGCAGCCAAGGTAGGAGTTTAAGCAATCAGCCCCAGCATTTT.

To note about this clonotype: Possible read error: a much larger clone is one base away. Since the CDR3 does not end with the conserved phenylalanine or tryptophan, this likely comes from a read error. This chain links TRBV7-2 with TRBJ2-5; D is unclear. Germline CDR1 is SGHTA and CDR2 is FQGNSA. The V end lost 5 bases, the J end lost 2 bases, and 12 bases lay between the germline ends. This CDR3 region has 14 residues. In DNA, the CDR3 is TGTGCCAGCAGCCCCAGGTCTCCACAAGAGACCCAGTACTTG. Its protein is CASSPRSPQETQYL.

This clonotype was recorded once. The chain couples TRBV19 to TRBJ2-4; 9 bases line up with TRBD2. V dropped 3 bases and J dropped 7; count of bases not matched to a gene: 13. The germline gives CDR1 LNHDA, CDR2 SQIVND (reference sequence). The CDR3 totals 17 residues. CDR3 bases: TGTGCCAGTAGTATCGCTTTAGCGGGAGCAGTTTTGAACATTCAGTACTTC. It encodes CASSIALAGAVLNIQYF.

There are a few counts of this clonotype. This chain links TRBV7-2 with TRBJ2-7, with TRBD1 matching 7 bases. With 5 bases clipped from V and 4 bases from J, the junction kept 11 bases outside the gene matches. The CDR3 has 15 residues. In germline, CDR1 is SGHTA, CDR2 FQGNSA. CDR3 loop: CASSVIRTGNYEQYF. CDR3 sequence (DNA): TGTGCCAGCAGCGTAATCCGGACAGGCAATTACGAGCAGTACTTC.

This clonotype has just a few counts. The V and J genes are TRBV12-3 or TRBV12-4 and TRBJ1-5; a weak D match, TRBD1 (6 bases). The V end lost 5 bases, the J end lost 4 bases, and 15 bases lay between the germline ends. The CDR3 loop spans 15 amino acids. The CDR3 spells CASSKRGAPNQPQHF. In DNA form, the CDR3 reads TGTGCCAGCAGTAAACGGGGGGCCCCAAATCAGCCCCAGCATTTT.

The chain links TRBV4-1 to TRBJ2-3; TRBD1 might be the D (7 bases). Germline CDR1 and CDR2: MGHRA and YSYEKL. V shed 4 bases and J shed 1 base, with 12 bases lying between them. The CDR3 has 15 amino acids. Here the CDR3 DNA reads TGCGCCAGCAGCCGGGGCAGGGGGGGCACAGATACGCAGTATTTT. This gives the protein CASSRGRGGTDTQYF.

J is TRBJ2-5 and V is TRBV7-9, with a weak D call TRBD2 (6 bases). The CDR3 extends over 14 amino acids. Per germline, CDR1 SEHNR and CDR2 FQNEAQ (reference sequence). V was pared by 11 bases and J by 4 bases, with 20 bases between. CDR3 coding DNA: TGTGCCCGGGAGCCAATCTACAATATAGAGACCCAGTACTTC. This translates into CAREPIYNIETQYF.

Points on this clonotype: A read error may be the cause here, since a much bigger clone is one base away. The gene calls are TRBV7-4 and TRBJ1-6; no clear D gene. The germline V gene has CDR1 SGHVT and CDR2 SQSDAQ. The CDR3 spans 15 residues. The CDR3 here is CASSLDSSCNSPLHF. CDR3 coding DNA: TGTGCCAGCAGCTTAGACAGCTCCTGTAATTCACCCCTCCACTTT.

V and J are TRBV5-1 and TRBJ2-3, with 7 bases aligning to TRBD2. The CDR3 spans 16 residues. Germline assignment: CDR1 SGHRS and CDR2 YFSETQ. Trimming at V came to 3 bases and at J to 2 bases, leaving 9 bases not matched to a gene. The CDR3 protein is CASSSVSGPLTDTQYF. In nucleotides, the CDR3 is TGCGCCAGCAGCTCCGTTAGCGGGCCCCTCACAGATACGCAGTATTTT.

This clonotype has a handful of counts. This rearrangement joins TRBV4-1 to TRBJ1-4; tentative D call: TRBD1 (6 bases). The germline V gene has CDR1 MGHRA and CDR2 YSYEKL. The CDR3 runs to 15 residues. V lost 2 bases and J lost 6, with 13 bases in between. The CDR3 sequence: CASSQMTGLYEKLFF. The CDR3 nucleotides read TGCGCCAGCAGCCAAATGACAGGCTTGTATGAAAAACTGTTTTTT.

The V and J genes are TRBV10-3 and TRBJ1-4; perhaps TRBD1 as D (5 bases). Germline V gene lookup returns CDR1 ENHRY and CDR2 SYGVKD. Trimming removed 3 bases from V and 8 bases from J, with 10 bases in between. The CDR3 covers 13 residues. Written as DNA, the CDR3 is TGTGCCATCAGTGACGGTGGGGGGGAAAAACTGTTTTTT. It is translated as CAISDGGGEKLFF.

The gene calls are TRBV7-2 and TRBJ2-7, with D unclear. The CDR3 has 14 residues. CDR1 and CDR2 from the germline V gene are SGHTA and FQGNSA. V gave up 1 base and J gave up 1 base, with 8 bases separating them. CDR3 sequence: CASSLGRQSYEQYF. The CDR3 nucleotides are TGTGCCAGCAGCTTAGGGCGGCAGTCCTACGAGCAGTACTTC.

The rearrangement uses TRBV5-1 and TRBJ2-1, with 10 positions matching TRBD2. Germline-derived CDR1 and CDR2 are SGHRS and YFSETQ. The CDR3 length is 17 residues. V was pared by 4 bases and J by 6 bases, with 13 bases of the junction left unmatched. The CDR3 loop reads CASSLGPSGRTGNEQFF. DNA for the CDR3: TGCGCCAGCAGCCTGGGGCCTAGCGGGAGAACAGGCAATGAGCAGTTCTTC.

This clonotype was observed a handful of times. The CDR3 protein is CASSWSGNYGYTF. The CDR3 DNA is TGTGCCAGCAGCTGGTCAGGAAACTATGGCTACACCTTC. The chain combines TRBV7-8 with TRBJ1-2; the D is unclear. In germline, CDR1 is SGHVS, CDR2 FQNEAQ. V was trimmed by 4 bases and J by 2 bases, leaving 8 bases between them. CDR3 length equals 13 residues.

The rearrangement joins TRBV11-2 to TRBJ1-3; D gene unclear. This CDR3 is built from 15 residues. Germline values: CDR1 SGHAT, CDR2 FQNNGV. V lost 2 bases and J lost 5, with 13 bases in between. The CDR3 region has the DNA TGTGCCAGCAGCTTACAGGCCCTCGTCCGAAACACCATATATTTT. This codes for CASSLQALVRNTIYF.

This rearrangement joins TRBV2 to TRBJ1-4; D uncertain. Trimming pared 3 bases from V and 8 bases from J, leaving 4 bases between. CDR3 length: 11 residues. Germline assignment: CDR1 SNHLY and CDR2 FYNNEI. The CDR3 protein is CASSDVEKLFF. CDR3 bases: TGTGCCAGCAGTGATGTAGAAAAACTGTTTTTT.

The chain recombines TRBV12-3 or TRBV12-4 with TRBJ2-5; D is uncertain. This CDR3 contains 15 residues. With 8 bases removed from V and 5 bases from J, the gap between germline ends came to 21 bases. CDR3 nucleotide sequence: TGTGCCAGCTCCCCTGATAGACCGCAATGGGAGACCCAGTACTTC. It codes for CASSPDRPQWETQYF.

V gene TRBV15 combines with J gene TRBJ1-1; maybe TRBD1 (5 bases). The V and J ends lost 0 bases and 2 bases respectively, with 13 bases between them. Germline assignment: CDR1 LNHNV and CDR2 YYDKDF (reference sequence). The CDR3 has 16 residues. CDR3 loop: CATSRDGGTANTEAFF. CDR3 sequence (DNA): TGTGCCACCAGCAGAGATGGTGGGACGGCAAACACTGAAGCTTTCTTT.

The gene calls are TRBV5-1 and TRBJ2-5; D ambiguous. V was shortened by 0 bases and J by 5 bases, with 14 bases between the two germline ends. CDR1 is SGHRS, CDR2 YFSETQ, per germline. The CDR3 runs 15 residues. As DNA, the CDR3 is TGCGCCAGCAGCTTGGGGGCCGGTATGGGGGAGACCCAGTACTTC. Residues: CASSLGAGMGETQYF.

The chain is built from TRBV7-2 and TRBJ2-1; 7 bases match TRBD2. The CDR3 consists of 15 residues. Trimming cost V 7 bases and J 4 bases; bases outside gene matches: 10. The V gene's germline CDR1 is SGHTA and CDR2 FQGNSA. Here the CDR3 reads CASTRSGTLYNEQFF. In nucleotides, the CDR3 is TGTGCCAGCACCAGGAGCGGGACGCTTTACAATGAGCAGTTCTTC.

The chain employs TRBV6-6 and TRBJ2-5, with D perhaps TRBD2 (5 bases). The CDR3 length is 13 residues. Trimming shortened V by 6 bases and J by 6 bases, and 14 bases separated the two germline ends. Germline assignment: CDR1 MNHNY and CDR2 SVGAGI (reference sequence). CDR3 coding DNA: TGTGCCAGCAGCCGTTTTGGAGGACAGACCCAGTACTTC. The encoded protein is CASSRFGGQTQYF.